This TCR beta chain was observed in a study of blood T cells in healthy people across ages. Points from the study as a whole: For the donors, CMV status was unknown and possibly confounded expanded clonotype changes.

Per the germline V gene, CDR1 is SGHRS and CDR2 is YFSETQ. The CDR3 contains 19 residues. V gave up 0 bases and J gave up 5 bases, with 26 bases separating them. With a J-beta primer mix and a sample-barcoded 5' primer, a second PCR ran about 7 to 12 cycles. MiXCR, run by TCRdb on the 5' RACE reads, gives a single entry per CDR3 protein. The repertoire holds hundreds of thousands of distinct CDR3 sequences, more than 40% seen once, with around 21% in the top ten. Note on this clonotype: Its matching antigen is unknown.

This chain uses TRBV5-1 with TRBJ2-5, with D perhaps matching TRBD1 (6 bases). The origin of this receptor is a man aged 55 to 70 in good health. The specimen was blood. CDR3 amino acids: CASSLGGFSGTSTGETQYF. Here the CDR3 DNA reads TGCGCCAGCAGCTTGGGGGGCTTCTCCGGGACATCTACGGGGGAGACCCAGTACTTC.